This T cell receptor (beta chain) was recovered during a study of blood T cell repertoires in COVID-19. Overall study context: The study drew acute and convalescent COVID-19 samples from the United States, Italy and Spain. PBMCs, B-cell-depleted T cells, or T cells were the source of the cDNA or gDNA that made up the material.

V lost 0 bases, J lost 3 bases, and 12 bases lay in between. In germline, CDR1 is LNHNV, CDR2 YYDKDF (reference sequence). CDR3 size: 15 residues. In the source study's methods: Estimates of nucleated cell counts were drawn from the amplification of reference gene primers. Profiled with immunoSEQ multiplex PCR; TCRdb holds only in-frame clones, not every one. Clonal size and the V and J genes are those of that table, whereas D and trimming came from the DNA. The sample has about 440,000 clones; around 89% are singletons. The TCR sequence derives from a woman aged 45-65 years with COVID-19, enrolled during active disease. This chain connects TRBV15 to TRBJ2-7, with no clear D. The sample consisted of peripheral blood. The DNA for the CDR3 is TGTGCCACCAGCAGAGATAAGGTGGCTAGCTACGAGCAGTACTTC. Translating it yields CATSRDKVASYEQYF.